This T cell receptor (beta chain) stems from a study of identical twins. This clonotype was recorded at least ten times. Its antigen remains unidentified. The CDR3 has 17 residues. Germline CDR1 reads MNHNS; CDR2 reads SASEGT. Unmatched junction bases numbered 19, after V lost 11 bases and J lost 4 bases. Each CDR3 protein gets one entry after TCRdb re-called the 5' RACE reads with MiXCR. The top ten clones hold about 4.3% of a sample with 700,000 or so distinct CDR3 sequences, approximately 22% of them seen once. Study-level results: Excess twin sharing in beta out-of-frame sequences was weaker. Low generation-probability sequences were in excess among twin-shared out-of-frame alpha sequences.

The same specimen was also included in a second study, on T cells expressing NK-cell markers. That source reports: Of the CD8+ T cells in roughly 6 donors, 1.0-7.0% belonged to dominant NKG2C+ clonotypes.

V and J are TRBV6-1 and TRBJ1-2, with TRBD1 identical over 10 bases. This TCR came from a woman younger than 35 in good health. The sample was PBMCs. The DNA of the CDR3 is TGTGCCGCAAACTCCGGGACAGGGGAGGAATTTGGCTATGGCTACACCTTC. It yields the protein CAANSGTGEEFGYGYTF.